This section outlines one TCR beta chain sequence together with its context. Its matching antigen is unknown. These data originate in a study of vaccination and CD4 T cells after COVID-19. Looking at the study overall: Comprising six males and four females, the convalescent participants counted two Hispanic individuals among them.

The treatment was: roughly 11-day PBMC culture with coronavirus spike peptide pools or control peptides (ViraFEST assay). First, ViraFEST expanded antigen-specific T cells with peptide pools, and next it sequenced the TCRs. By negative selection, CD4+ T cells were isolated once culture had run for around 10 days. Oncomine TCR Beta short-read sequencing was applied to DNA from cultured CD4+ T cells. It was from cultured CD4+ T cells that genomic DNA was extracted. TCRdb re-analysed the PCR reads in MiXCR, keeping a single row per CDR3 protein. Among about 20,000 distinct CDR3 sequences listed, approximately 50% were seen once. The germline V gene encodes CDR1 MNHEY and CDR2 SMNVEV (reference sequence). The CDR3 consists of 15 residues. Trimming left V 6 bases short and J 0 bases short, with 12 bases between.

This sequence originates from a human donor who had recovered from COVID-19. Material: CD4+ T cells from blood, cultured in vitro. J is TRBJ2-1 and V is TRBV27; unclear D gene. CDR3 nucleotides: TGTGCCAGCAGGAGAGACTTATACTCCTACAATGAGCAGTTCTTC. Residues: CASRRDLYSYNEQFF.